One and the same sample provided the 9 T cell receptor beta chains below, sequenced in a study of control samples from healthy donors and cancer patients. Sequencing was performed with immunoSEQ multiplex PCR; in TCRdb, only in-frame clones are kept and a portion is missing. The data contain tens of thousands of clones, around 80% of them singletons. Sequencing input: PBMCs. These receptors were obtained from a man aged 60 to 75 with head and neck cancer.

The rearrangement links TRBV4-2 to TRBJ1-3; D not resolved. This CDR3 is built from 16 residues. Germline V gene data show CDR1 as LGHNA and CDR2 as YNFKEQ. Trimming removed 0 bases at V and 4 bases at J, with 13 bases between. The CDR3 spells CASSQDSAASGNTIYF. The CDR3 nucleotides read TGTGCCAGCAGCCAAGATTCAGCGGCGTCAGGAAACACCATATATTTT.

This clone occurred a few times. V gene TRBV7-9 combines with J gene TRBJ2-5; 11 nucleotides align to TRBD2. Germline trimming cut 0 bases from V and 4 bases from J; bases unmatched to any gene: 13. Germline CDR1 is SEHNR and CDR2 is FQNEAQ (reference sequence). This CDR3 region has 19 residues. The CDR3 spells CASSLAQGGTSGRGETQYF. CDR3 bases: TGTGCCAGCAGCTTAGCGCAGGGAGGAACTAGCGGGAGAGGAGAGACCCAGTACTTC.

This chain links TRBV7-6 with TRBJ2-7, with TRBD1 identical over 7 bases. The V gene end was trimmed by 1 base and the J gene end by 2 bases; junction bases not matched to a gene: 5. This CDR3 is built from 15 residues. Germline V CDR1 and CDR2: SGHVS, FNYEAQ. The CDR3 here is CASSLGGGHTYEQYF. The DNA of the CDR3 is TGTGCCAGCAGCTTAGGAGGGGGCCATACCTACGAGCAGTACTTC.

V usage is TRBV5-1 and J usage is TRBJ2-7, with D unresolved. Germline V gives CDR1 SGHRS, CDR2 YFSETQ. The V gene lost 3 bases and the J gene lost 4 bases, with 8 bases spanning the gap. This CDR3 comprises 12 residues. The DNA of the CDR3 is TGCGCCAGCAGCTCTGACTGGTACGAGCAGTACTTC. Its translation is CASSSDWYEQYF.

In this sample, this clone turned up once. The genes are TRBV15 and TRBJ2-3, with D uncertain. There are 14 residues in the CDR3. Germline CDR1 and CDR2: LNHNV and YYDKDF (reference sequence). Trimming took 2 bases from V and 4 from J, leaving 10 bases between them. This chain's CDR3 is CATSRSGPADTQYF. The CDR3 bases are TGTGCCACCAGCAGATCCGGGCCGGCAGATACGCAGTATTTT.

The rearrangement links TRBV2 to TRBJ2-1, with D perhaps assigned TRBD1 or TRBD2 (6 bases each). The CDR3 is 13 residues long. Trimming cost V 10 bases and J 8 bases, with 18 bases left between them. Germline values: CDR1 SNHLY, CDR2 FYNNEI. This CDR3 is CATRGGISDEQFF. The CDR3 DNA is TGTGCCACCAGGGGAGGTATTAGCGATGAGCAGTTCTTC.

V gene TRBV20-1 combines with J gene TRBJ2-7; tentative D call: TRBD1 (6 bases). This CDR3 spans 12 amino acids. V lost 3 bases, J lost 4 bases, and 10 bases lay in between. The germline CDR1 and CDR2 sequences are DFQATT and SNEGSKA (reference sequence). The CDR3 coding sequence is TGCAGTGCTAGTGGGGGCCGATACGAGCAGTACTTC. Residues: CSASGGRYEQYF.

The chain employs TRBV25-1 and TRBJ2-7, with D possibly matching TRBD2 (5 bases). CDR1 MGHDK and CDR2 SYGVNS come from the germline V gene. The CDR3 has 17 amino acids. The ends were cut back, 0 bases at V and 0 bases at J, with 15 bases in the middle. The DNA for the CDR3 is TGTGCCAGCAGTGAATATATCTGCGGGCAGAACTCCTACGAGCAGTACTTC. Residues: CASSEYICGQNSYEQYF.

This chain joins TRBV6-1 and TRBJ2-3; TRBD2 aligns across 8 bases. The CDR3 is 13 residues long. Germline V CDR1 and CDR2: MNHNS, SASEGT. The V segment lost 7 bases and the J segment 5 bases; nucleotides outside the gene matches: 5. The CDR3 is CASTAGARDTQYF. CDR3 in DNA: TGTGCCAGCACAGCGGGAGCGAGAGATACGCAGTATTTT.